A single sample gave rise to the 13 T cell receptor beta chains below, sequenced in a study of CXCR3-negative and CXCR3-positive naive CD8 T cells. Researchers prepared the TRB cDNA libraries using 5' RACE with UMI labels. For each CDR3 protein, TCRdb gives one entry from its re-call of the 5' RACE reads, without DNA. Here the sample table reports about 41,000 distinct CDR3 sequences. Sequences were obtained from naive CXCR3- CD8+ T cells from blood. Sample subset: CD45RO-CCR7+CD27+CD95- naive CD8+ T cells lacking CXCR3 (TNR3-). These receptors were collected from a human donor in good health. Some clones in this sample may be carry-over from other donors' samples.

V and J are TRBV5-4 and TRBJ2-7; TCRdb outputs TRBD2, but without DNA this stays unchecked. CDR1 SGHNT and CDR2 YYREEE come from the germline V gene (reference sequence). The CDR3 runs to 14 residues. This CDR3 is CASSAGLAVHEQYF.

The CDR3 loop is CSARTNLHLDYEQYF. V is TRBV20-1 and J is TRBJ2-7. This CDR3 contains 15 residues. Germline values: CDR1 DFQATT, CDR2 SNEGSKA (reference sequence).

The chain recombines TRBV20-1 with TRBJ2-5; TCRdb's D call, TRBD2, is unchecked because there is no DNA. The CDR3 sequence is 16 residues long. Germline CDR1 reads DFQATT; CDR2 reads SNEGSKA (reference sequence). CDR3: CSAGGPRGPGQETQYF.

This CDR3 reads CASSPSFGVSGANVLTF. The chain uses TRBV6-5 and TRBJ2-6. CDR1 is MNHEY and CDR2 is SVGAGI in the germline V gene. The length of the CDR3 is 17 residues.

V usage is TRBV11-2 and J usage is TRBJ1-2; the TCRdb call, TRBD1, lacks DNA for checking. The germline V gene encodes CDR1 SGHAT and CDR2 FQNNGV. The CDR3 loop spans 18 amino acids. CDR3 loop: CASSLEGPGDSFNYGYTF.

The gene calls are TRBV2 and TRBJ1-1. This CDR3 region has 14 residues. CDR1 is SNHLY, CDR2 FYNNEI, per germline. The CDR3 region is CASSRGGLNTEAFF.

This chain links TRBV14 with TRBJ2-7; lacking DNA, the TRBD2 call made by TCRdb goes unchecked. This CDR3 region has 15 residues. Germline V gives CDR1 SGHDN, CDR2 FVKESK. CDR3: CASSPGTSGGYEQYF.

The gene calls are TRBV29-1 and TRBJ2-3; lacking DNA, the TRBD2 call made by TCRdb goes unchecked. The CDR3 consists of 16 residues. CDR1 is SQVTM, CDR2 ANQGSEA, per germline. CDR3 in amino acids: CSVSGGALKSTDTQYF.

V and J are TRBV6-2 or TRBV6-3 and TRBJ2-7. Looked up from germline, CDR1 is MNHEY and CDR2 is SVGEGT. This CDR3 has 12 residues. CDR3 protein: CASSLLVSEQYF.

V usage is TRBV29-1 and J usage is TRBJ1-1; TCRdb's D call of TRBD1 is untestable without DNA. The CDR3 is 14 amino acids. Germline V gene data show CDR1 as SQVTM and CDR2 as ANQGSEA. The CDR3 reads CSVESGTGHTEAFF.

The rearrangement joins TRBV20-1 to TRBJ2-1; TCRdb indicates TRBD2, and absent DNA this call remains unverified. CDR3 length equals 14 residues. The germline CDR1 and CDR2 sequences are DFQATT and SNEGSKA (reference sequence). The CDR3 sequence: CSARVSGSYNEQFF.

The chain employs TRBV7-8 and TRBJ2-7; the D call of TRBD2 rests on TCRdb alone, since no DNA is present to check it. Germline V gives CDR1 SGHVS, CDR2 FQNEAQ. This CDR3 has 17 residues. The CDR3 is CASKDARIGTASYEQYF. The variable domain in full, with the rest retrieved from reference TRBV7-8 and TRBJ2-7, is GAGVSQSPRYKVAKRGQDVALRCDPISGHVSLFWYQQALGQGPEFLTYFQNEAQLDKSGLPSDRFFAERPEGSVSTLKIQRTQQEDSAVYLCASKDARIGTASYEQYFGPGTRLTVT.

The V and J genes are TRBV28 and TRBJ2-1; TCRdb gives TRBD1 as the D gene, but with no DNA this cannot be confirmed. The germline CDR1 and CDR2 sequences are MDHEN and SYDVKM. The CDR3 is made up of 16 amino acids. The CDR3 reads CASSLPRSPGGNEQFF.